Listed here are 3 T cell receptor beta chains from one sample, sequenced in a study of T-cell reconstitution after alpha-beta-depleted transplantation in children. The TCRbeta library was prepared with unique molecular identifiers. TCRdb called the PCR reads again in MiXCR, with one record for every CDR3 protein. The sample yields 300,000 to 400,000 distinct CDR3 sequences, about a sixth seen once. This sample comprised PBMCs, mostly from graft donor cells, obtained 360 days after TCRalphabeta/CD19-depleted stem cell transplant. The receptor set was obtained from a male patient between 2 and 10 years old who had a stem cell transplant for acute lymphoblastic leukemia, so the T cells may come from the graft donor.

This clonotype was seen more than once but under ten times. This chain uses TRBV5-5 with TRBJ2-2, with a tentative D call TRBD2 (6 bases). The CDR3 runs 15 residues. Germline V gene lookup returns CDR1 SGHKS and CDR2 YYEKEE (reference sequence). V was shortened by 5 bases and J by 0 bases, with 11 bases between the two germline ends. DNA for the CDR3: TGTGCCAGCAGTTGGGGCGGGACGAACACCGGGGAGCTGTTTTTT. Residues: CASSWGGTNTGELFF.

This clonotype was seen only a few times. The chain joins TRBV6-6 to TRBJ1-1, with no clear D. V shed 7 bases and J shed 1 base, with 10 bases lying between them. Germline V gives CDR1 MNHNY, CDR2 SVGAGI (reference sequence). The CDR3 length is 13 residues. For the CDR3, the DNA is TGTGCCAGCAAAGGAGTCCAGAACACTGAAGCTTTCTTT. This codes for CASKGVQNTEAFF.

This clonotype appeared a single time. DNA of the CDR3: TGTGCCAGCAGTCCTCATTGGACGGAAAACTACGAGCAGTACTTC. Translation gives CASSPHWTENYEQYF. This chain connects TRBV28 to TRBJ2-7; D gene uncertain. V was pared by 5 bases and J by 3 bases, with 17 bases between. CDR1 is MDHEN and CDR2 is SYDVKM in the germline V gene. CDR3 length: 15 amino acids.